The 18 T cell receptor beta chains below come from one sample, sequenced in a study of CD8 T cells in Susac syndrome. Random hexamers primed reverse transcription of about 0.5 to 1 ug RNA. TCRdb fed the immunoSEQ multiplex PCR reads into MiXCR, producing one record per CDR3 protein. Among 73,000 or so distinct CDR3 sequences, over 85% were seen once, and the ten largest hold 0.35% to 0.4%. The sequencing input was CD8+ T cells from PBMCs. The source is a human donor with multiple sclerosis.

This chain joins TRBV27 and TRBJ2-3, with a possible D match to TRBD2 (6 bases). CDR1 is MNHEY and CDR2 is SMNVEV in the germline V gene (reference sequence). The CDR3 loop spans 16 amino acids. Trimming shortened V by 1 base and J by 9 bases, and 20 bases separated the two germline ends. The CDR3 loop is CASSLYPGELGVTQYF. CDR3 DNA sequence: TGTGCCAGCAGTTTATATCCGGGGGAATTAGGGGTAACGCAGTATTTT.

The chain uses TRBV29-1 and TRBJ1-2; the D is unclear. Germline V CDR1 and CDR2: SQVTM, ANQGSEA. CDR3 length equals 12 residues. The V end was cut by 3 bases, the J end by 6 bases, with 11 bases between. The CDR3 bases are TGCAGCGTTGATAGAGGGTCTGATGGCTACACCTTC. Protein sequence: CSVDRGSDGYTF. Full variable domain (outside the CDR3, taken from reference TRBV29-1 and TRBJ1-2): SAVISQKPSRDICQRGTSLTIQCQVDSQVTMMFWYRQQPGQSLTLIATANQGSEATYESGFVIDKFPISRPNLTFSTLTVSNMSPEDSSIYLCSVDRGSDGYTFGSGTRLTVV.

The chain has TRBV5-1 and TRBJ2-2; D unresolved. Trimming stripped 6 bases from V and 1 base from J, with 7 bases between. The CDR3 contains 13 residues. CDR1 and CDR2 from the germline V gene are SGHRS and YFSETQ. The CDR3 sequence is CASKLGNTGELFF. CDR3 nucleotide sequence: TGCGCCAGCAAATTGGGGAACACCGGGGAGCTGTTTTTT.

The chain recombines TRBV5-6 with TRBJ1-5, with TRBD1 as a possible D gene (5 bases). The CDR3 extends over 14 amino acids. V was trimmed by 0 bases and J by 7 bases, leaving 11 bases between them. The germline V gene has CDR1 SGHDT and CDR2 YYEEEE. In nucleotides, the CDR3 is TGTGCCAGCAGCTTGGCCAGGGTAAGCCAGCCCCAGCATTTT. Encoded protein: CASSLARVSQPQHF.

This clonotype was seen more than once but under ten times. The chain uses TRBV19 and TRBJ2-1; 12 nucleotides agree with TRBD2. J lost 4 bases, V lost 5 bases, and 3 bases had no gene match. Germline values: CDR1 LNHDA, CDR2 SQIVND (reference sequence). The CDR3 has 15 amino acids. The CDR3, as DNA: TGTGCCAGTAGTCCCCTAGCGGGAGGGTACAATGAGCAGTTCTTC. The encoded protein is CASSPLAGGYNEQFF.

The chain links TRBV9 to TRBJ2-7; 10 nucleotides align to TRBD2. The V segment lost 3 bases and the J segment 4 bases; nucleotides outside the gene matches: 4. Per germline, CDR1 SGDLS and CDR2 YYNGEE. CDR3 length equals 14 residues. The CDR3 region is CASSGGTSEYEQYF. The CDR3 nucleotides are TGTGCCAGCAGCGGCGGGACTAGCGAGTACGAGCAGTACTTC.

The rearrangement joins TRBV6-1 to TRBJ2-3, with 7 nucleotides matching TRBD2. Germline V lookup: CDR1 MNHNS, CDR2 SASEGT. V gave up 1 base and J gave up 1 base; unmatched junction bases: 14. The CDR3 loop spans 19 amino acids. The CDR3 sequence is CASSEVPAGLSIGTDTQYF. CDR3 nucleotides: TGTGCCAGCAGTGAAGTACCAGCGGGGCTGTCAATCGGCACAGATACGCAGTATTTT.

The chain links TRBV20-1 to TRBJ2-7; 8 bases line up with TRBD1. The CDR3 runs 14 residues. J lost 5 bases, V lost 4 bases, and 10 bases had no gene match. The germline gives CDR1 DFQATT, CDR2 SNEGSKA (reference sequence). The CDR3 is CSATGTGSFNEQYF. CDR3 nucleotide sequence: TGCAGTGCTACAGGGACAGGCTCCTTTAACGAGCAGTACTTC.

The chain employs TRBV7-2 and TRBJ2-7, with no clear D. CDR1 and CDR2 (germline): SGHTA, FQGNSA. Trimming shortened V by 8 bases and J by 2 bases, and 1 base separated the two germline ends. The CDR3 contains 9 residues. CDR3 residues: CASAYEQYF. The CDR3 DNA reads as TGTGCCAGCGCCTACGAGCAGTACTTC.

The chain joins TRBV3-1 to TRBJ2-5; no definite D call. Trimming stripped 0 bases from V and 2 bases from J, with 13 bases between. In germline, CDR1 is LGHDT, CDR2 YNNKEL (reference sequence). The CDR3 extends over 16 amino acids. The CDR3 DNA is TGTGCCAGCAGCCAAGATATGGTAAAGGCGCAAGAGACCCAGTACTTC. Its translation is CASSQDMVKAQETQYF.

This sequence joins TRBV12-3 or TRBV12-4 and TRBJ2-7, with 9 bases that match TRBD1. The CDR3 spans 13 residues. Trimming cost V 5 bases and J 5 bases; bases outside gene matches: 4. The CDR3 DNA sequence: TGTGCCAGCAGTCTGGGACAGGGTCACGAGCAGTACTTC. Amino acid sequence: CASSLGQGHEQYF.

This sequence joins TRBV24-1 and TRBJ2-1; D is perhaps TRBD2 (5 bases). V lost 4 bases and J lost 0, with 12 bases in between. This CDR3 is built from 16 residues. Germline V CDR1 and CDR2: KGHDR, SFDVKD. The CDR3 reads CATSDPSRSSYNEQFF. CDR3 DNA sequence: TGTGCCACCAGTGACCCTAGCCGGAGCTCCTACAATGAGCAGTTCTTC.

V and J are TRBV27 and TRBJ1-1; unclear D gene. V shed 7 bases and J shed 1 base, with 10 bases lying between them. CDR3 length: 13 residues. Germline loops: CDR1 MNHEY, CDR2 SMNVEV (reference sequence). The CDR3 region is CASTLTGNTEAFF. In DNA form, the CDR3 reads TGTGCCAGCACCCTAACGGGGAACACTGAAGCTTTCTTT.

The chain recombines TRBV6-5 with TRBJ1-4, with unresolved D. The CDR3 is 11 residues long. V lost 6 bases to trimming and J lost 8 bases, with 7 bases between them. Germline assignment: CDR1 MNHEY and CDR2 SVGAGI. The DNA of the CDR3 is TGTGCCAGCAGAGAAGGCGAAAAACTGTTTTTT. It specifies CASREGEKLFF.

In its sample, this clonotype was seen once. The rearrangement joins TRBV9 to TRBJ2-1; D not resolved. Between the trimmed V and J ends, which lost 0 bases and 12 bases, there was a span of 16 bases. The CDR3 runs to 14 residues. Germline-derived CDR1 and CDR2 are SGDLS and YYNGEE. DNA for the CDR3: TGTGCCAGCAGCGTAGTACTGGCGCCAGGAAGGCAGTTCTTC. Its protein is CASSVVLAPGRQFF. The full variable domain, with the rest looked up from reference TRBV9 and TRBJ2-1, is DSGVTQTPKHLITATGQRVTLRCSPRSGDLSVYWYQQSLDQGLQFLIQYYNGEERAKGNILERFSAQQFPDLHSELNLSSLELGDSALYFCASSVVLAPGRQFFGPGTRLTVL.

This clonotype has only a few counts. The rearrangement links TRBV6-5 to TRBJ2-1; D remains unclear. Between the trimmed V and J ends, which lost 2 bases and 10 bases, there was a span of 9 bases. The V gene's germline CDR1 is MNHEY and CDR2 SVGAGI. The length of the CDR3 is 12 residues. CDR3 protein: CASSYRLKEQFF. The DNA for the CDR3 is TGTGCCAGCAGTTACCGGCTCAAGGAGCAGTTCTTC.

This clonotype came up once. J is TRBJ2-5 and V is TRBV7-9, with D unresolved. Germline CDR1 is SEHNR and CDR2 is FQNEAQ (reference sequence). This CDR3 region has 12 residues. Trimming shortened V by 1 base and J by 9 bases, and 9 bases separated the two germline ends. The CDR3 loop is CASSLGIGAQYF. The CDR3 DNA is TGTGCCAGCAGCTTAGGGATTGGGGCCCAGTACTTC. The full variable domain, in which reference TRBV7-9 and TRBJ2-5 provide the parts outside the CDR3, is DTGVSQNPRHKITKRGQNVTFRCDPISEHNRLYWYRQTLGQGPEFLTYFQNEAQLEKSRLLSDRFSAERPKGSFSTLEIQRTEQGDSAMYLCASSLGIGAQYFGPGTRLLVL.

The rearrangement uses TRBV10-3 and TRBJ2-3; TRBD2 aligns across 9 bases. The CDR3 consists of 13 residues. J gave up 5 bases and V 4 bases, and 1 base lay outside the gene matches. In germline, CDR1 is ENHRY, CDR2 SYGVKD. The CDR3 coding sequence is TGTGCCATCAGTGGACTAGCGGAAGATACGCAGTATTTT. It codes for CAISGLAEDTQYF.